Included here is one T cell receptor (beta chain) sequence, with context. Seattle-derived patients entered the study during active infection and were followed longitudinally. The CDR3 loop spans 14 amino acids. Germline CDR1 reads LGHDT; CDR2 reads YNNKEL (reference sequence). V was pared by 4 bases and J by 5 bases, with 7 bases of the junction left unmatched. Original handling: Estimation of nucleated cell counts was performed using reference gene primer amplification. Sequencing was performed with immunoSEQ multiplex PCR; in TCRdb, only in-frame clones are kept and a portion is missing. D and trimming come from the DNA, and the V and J calls and clone size come from that table. The sample yields roughly 38,000 clones, around 70% seen once. This sample is part of a study of blood T cell repertoires in COVID-19. On the study more broadly: T cells, B-cell-depleted T cells, or PBMCs provided the cDNA or gDNA that served as material.

The sequenced sample was peripheral blood. The TCR was taken from a man between 65 and 80 years old with COVID-19, enrolled during active disease. This chain connects TRBV3-1 (or the pseudogene TRBV3-2) to TRBJ2-7; TRBD2 aligns across 8 bases. CDR3 nucleotide sequence: TGTGCCAGCAGCCGGAGCGGGAGCTCTGACGAGCAGTACTTC. Encoded protein: CASSRSGSSDEQYF.